Below are 28 T cell receptor beta chains sequenced from a single sample in a study of T cell responses to AZD1222 COVID-19 vaccine. Assay: immunoSEQ multiplex PCR; the TCRdb copy retains only in-frame clones and omits some. This sample has tens of thousands of clones, with roughly 82% found just once. Sequenced here: peripheral blood, sampled on day 0 of AZD1222 vaccination. Receptors were obtained from an adult in good health.

The genes are TRBV5-6 and TRBJ2-7; TRBD2 aligns across 12 bases. The ends lost 0 bases at V and 4 bases at J; junction bases unmatched: 11. The germline CDR1 and CDR2 sequences are SGHDT and YYEEEE. The CDR3 is made up of 18 amino acids. The CDR3, as DNA: TGTGCCAGCAGCTTGGAAGAGACTAGCGGGAGCGTTGGGTACGAGCAGTACGTC. Translated: CASSLEETSGSVGYEQYV.

The chain is built from TRBV5-1 and TRBJ2-5, with D possibly TRBD2 on 5 matching bases. This CDR3 has 14 amino acids. Germline V CDR1 and CDR2: SGHRS, YFSETQ. Deletions cut 6 bases from V and 5 bases from J, with 17 bases between. The CDR3 DNA sequence: TGCGCCAGCACCCTAATGGGCCAGCGGGAGACCCAGTACTTC. Translated, it gives CASTLMGQRETQYF.

This chain joins TRBV4-1 and TRBJ1-5; possibly TRBD1 for D (5 bases). The CDR3 extends over 15 amino acids. Germline V gene data show CDR1 as MGHRA and CDR2 as YSYEKL. The ends were cut back, 4 bases at V and 0 bases at J, with 10 bases in the middle. For the CDR3, the DNA is TGCGCCAGCAGCCCGACAGACTATAGCAATCAGCCCCAGCATTTT. Translated: CASSPTDYSNQPQHF.

V and J are TRBV9 and TRBJ1-4; D might be TRBD1 (6 bases). Per the germline V gene, CDR1 is SGDLS and CDR2 is YYNGEE. This CDR3 has 16 residues. With 0 bases removed from V and 7 bases from J, the gap between germline ends came to 16 bases. The CDR3 protein is CASSVGLGGATEKLFF. DNA for the CDR3: TGTGCCAGCAGCGTAGGTCTTGGGGGGGCAACTGAAAAACTGTTTTTT.

V usage is TRBV12-5 and J usage is TRBJ2-3, with 8 bases that match TRBD1. The CDR3 contains 16 residues. With 6 bases clipped from V and 3 bases from J, the junction kept 11 bases outside the gene matches. Germline assignment: CDR1 LGHNT and CDR2 FRNRAP. CDR3 DNA sequence: TGTGCTAGTGGGTCCTTGAGACAGGGGATAACAGATACGCAGTATTTT. It yields the protein CASGSLRQGITDTQYF.

The chain is built from TRBV28 and TRBJ2-1; a weak D match, TRBD2 (6 bases). V was clipped by 4 bases and J by 0 bases, with 10 bases between them. The CDR3 consists of 15 residues. From germline, CDR1 is MDHEN and CDR2 SYDVKM. The CDR3 DNA is TGTGCCAGCAGTTGGGGGGTTAGCTCCTACAATGAGCAGTTCTTC. Its translation: CASSWGVSSYNEQFF. Filled out from reference TRBV28 and TRBJ2-1, the complete variable domain reads DVKVTQSSRYLVKRTGEKVFLECVQDMDHENMFWYRQDPGLGLRLIYFSYDVKMKEKGDIPEGYSVSREKKERFSLILESASTNQTSMYLCASSWGVSSYNEQFFGPGTRLTVL.

This clone was counted a few times. The gene calls are TRBV4-3 and TRBJ2-5; D is perhaps TRBD1 or TRBD2 (7 bases each). The germline V and J ends were trimmed by 4 bases and 5 bases, with 17 bases remaining between them. CDR1 and CDR2 (germline): LGHNA, YSLEER. The CDR3 sequence is 15 residues long. The DNA of the CDR3 is TGCGCCAGCAGCCCTCAGGGGGGGCTGGGGGAGACCCAGTACTTC. It encodes CASSPQGGLGETQYF.

The V and J genes are TRBV5-6 and TRBJ1-1; D is uncertain. Trimming took 4 bases from V and 5 from J, leaving 12 bases between them. Germline CDR1 is SGHDT and CDR2 is YYEEEE. This CDR3 is 13 amino acids long. The CDR3 nucleotides read TGTGCCAGCAGCCGGTATGTGGCGACTGAAGCTTTCTTT. Encoded protein: CASSRYVATEAFF.

This clone occurred once. The gene calls are TRBV19 and TRBJ1-2; D might be TRBD1 (5 bases). The CDR3 loop spans 13 amino acids. Germline-derived CDR1 and CDR2 are LNHDA and SQIVND (reference sequence). Trimming removed 3 bases from V and 8 bases from J, with 13 bases in between. The DNA for the CDR3 is TGTGCCAGTAGTATCGAAGACAGAGAAGGCTACACCTTC. Translating gives CASSIEDREGYTF.

This clone was observed a few times. The CDR3 region has the DNA TGTGCCAGCTCACCAGTACAGGGGGCTAAGGGCAATCAGCCCCAGCATTTT. As protein: CASSPVQGAKGNQPQHF. V and J are TRBV18 and TRBJ1-5; 9 positions agree with TRBD1. The CDR3 consists of 17 residues. V shed 2 bases, J shed 2 bases, and the junction held 7 bases outside the gene matches. CDR1 is KGHSH and CDR2 is LQKENI in the germline V gene. Looking up the rest from reference TRBV18 and TRBJ1-5 gives the full variable domain: NAGVMQNPRHLVRRRGQEARLRCSPMKGHSHVYWYRQLPEEGLKFMVYLQKENIIDESGMPKERFSAEFPKEGPSILRIQQVVRGDSAAYFCASSPVQGAKGNQPQHFGDGTRLSIL.

This chain links TRBV9 with TRBJ1-2; D possibly corresponds to TRBD1 (6 bases). Germline CDR1 and CDR2: SGDLS and YYNGEE. The V and J ends lost 4 bases and 4 bases respectively, with 14 bases between them. The CDR3 extends over 14 amino acids. CDR3 sequence reads: CASSPQTGIYGYTF. Written as DNA, the CDR3 is TGTGCCAGCAGCCCGCAAACAGGGATCTATGGCTACACCTTC. Filled out from reference TRBV9 and TRBJ1-2, the complete variable domain reads DSGVTQTPKHLITATGQRVTLRCSPRSGDLSVYWYQQSLDQGLQFLIQYYNGEERAKGNILERFSAQQFPDLHSELNLSSLELGDSALYFCASSPQTGIYGYTFGSGTRLTVV.

This CDR3 is CASSLGPLSYGYTF. The CDR3 nucleotides read TGTGCCAGCAGCTTAGGCCCCTTGAGCTATGGCTACACCTTC. This rearrangement joins TRBV7-2 to TRBJ1-2; D gene unclear. V was trimmed by 1 base and J by 4 bases, leaving 10 bases between them. Germline assignment: CDR1 SGHTA and CDR2 FQGNSA. The CDR3 has 14 amino acids.

The chain links TRBV11-2 to TRBJ1-1, with 7 bases aligning to TRBD1. The CDR3 is 16 residues long. Looked up from germline, CDR1 is SGHAT and CDR2 is FQNNGV. The V gene end was trimmed by 1 base and the J gene end by 6 bases; junction bases not matched to a gene: 11. The CDR3 loop reads CASSLVGGQLRAEAFF. CDR3 nucleotide sequence: TGTGCCAGCAGCTTAGTCGGGGGACAGTTAAGGGCTGAAGCTTTCTTT.

The chain combines TRBV27 with TRBJ2-3; D gene unclear. This CDR3 region has 13 residues. Trimming took 8 bases from V and 4 from J, leaving 13 bases between them. The germline CDR1 and CDR2 sequences are MNHEY and SMNVEV (reference sequence). For the CDR3, the DNA is TGTGCCAGCGGCCCTCGGATCTCAGATACGCAGTATTTT. Encoded protein: CASGPRISDTQYF.

V and J are TRBV29-1 and TRBJ1-1; 9 nucleotides align to TRBD1. The CDR3 loop spans 13 amino acids. V lost 7 bases, J lost 1 base, and 4 bases stayed unmatched. Germline CDR1 and CDR2: SQVTM and ANQGSEA. The CDR3 is CSARGQGNTEAFF. The CDR3, as DNA: TGCAGCGCCCGGGGACAGGGGAACACTGAAGCTTTCTTT.

V gene TRBV5-1 combines with J gene TRBJ1-4; D is perhaps TRBD1 (6 bases). The CDR3 has 15 amino acids. Between the trimmed V and J ends, which lost 4 bases and 4 bases, there was a span of 14 bases. Germline V gene sequence: CDR1 SGHRS, CDR2 YFSETQ. The CDR3 here is CASSRGQGLNEKLFF. The CDR3 DNA is TGCGCCAGCAGCCGGGGACAAGGCCTTAATGAAAAACTGTTTTTT.

The chain carries TRBV1 and TRBJ2-4; no check of the table's D call, TRBD1, against the DNA was made. TRBV1 is recorded as a pseudogene. The CDR3 loop spans 15 amino acids. The CDR3 region is CTSSQGPRAKNIQYF. The CDR3 DNA is TGCACCAGCAGCCAGGGGCCCCGTGCCAAAAACATTCAGTACTTC.

The chain joins TRBV2 to TRBJ2-2; 7 bases are a match to TRBD1. Trimming cost V 4 bases and J 3 bases; bases outside gene matches: 5. The germline V gene has CDR1 SNHLY and CDR2 FYNNEI. The CDR3 runs to 15 residues. The CDR3 here is CASSAGDSYTGELFF. The CDR3, as DNA: TGTGCCAGCAGTGCCGGGGACAGTTACACCGGGGAGCTGTTTTTT.

The chain couples TRBV7-2 to TRBJ1-2; TRBD1 is a possible D gene (5 bases). V was pared by 5 bases and J by 2 bases, with 12 bases between. The germline V gene encodes CDR1 SGHTA and CDR2 FQGNSA. The CDR3 runs 14 residues. The CDR3 here is CASSPGRANYGYTF. The CDR3 DNA reads TGTGCCAGCAGCCCGGGACGGGCGAACTATGGCTACACCTTC.

J is TRBJ2-1 and V is TRBV5-1; TRBD2 aligns across 9 bases. The germline V gene has CDR1 SGHRS and CDR2 YFSETQ. Unmatched junction bases numbered 1, after V lost 0 bases and J lost 6 bases. The CDR3 totals 14 residues. The chain's CDR3 is CASSLASGTNEQFF. The CDR3 region has the DNA TGCGCCAGCAGCTTGGCTAGCGGGACCAATGAGCAGTTCTTC. Complete variable domain (other parts from reference TRBV5-1 and TRBJ2-1): KAGVTQTPRYLIKTRGQQVTLSCSPISGHRSVSWYQQTPGQGLQFLFEYFSETQRNKGNFPGRFSGRQFSNSRSEMNVSTLELGDSALYLCASSLASGTNEQFFGPGTRLTVL.

The chain carries TRBV13 and TRBJ2-1; D unresolved. Germline values: CDR1 PRHDT, CDR2 FYEKMQ (reference sequence). The V gene lost 6 bases and the J gene lost 5 bases, with 5 bases spanning the gap. CDR3 length equals 11 residues. This chain's CDR3 is CASRANNEQFF. In DNA, the CDR3 is TGTGCCAGCAGAGCGAACAATGAGCAGTTCTTC. The complete variable domain, with remaining parts taken from reference TRBV13 and TRBJ2-1, reads AAGVIQSPRHLIKEKRETATLKCYPIPRHDTVYWYQQGPGQDPQFLISFYEKMQSDKGSIPDRFSAQQFSDYHSELNMSSLELGDSALYFCASRANNEQFFGPGTRLTVL.

The CDR3: CASSPDREWGYTF. CDR3 nucleotides: TGTGCCAGCTCTCCGGACAGGGAGTGGGGCTACACCTTC. The chain recombines TRBV18 with TRBJ1-2; 8 bases line up with TRBD1. CDR1 and CDR2 from the germline V gene are KGHSH and LQKENI. V gave up 6 bases and J gave up 8 bases; unmatched junction bases: 8. The length of the CDR3 is 13 residues.

The J gene is TRBJ2-7, the V gene TRBV29-1; a possible D gene is TRBD2 (5 bases). This CDR3 has 16 residues. Germline CDR1 SQVTM, CDR2 ANQGSEA. V was shortened by 1 base and J by 2 bases, with 18 bases between the two germline ends. For the CDR3, the DNA is TGCAGCGTTGAAGCCTCCGGGATGCATTCCACCTACGAGCAGTACTTC. This gives the protein CSVEASGMHSTYEQYF.

This clone is a singleton in its sample. This chain joins TRBV28 and TRBJ1-5; D unresolved. The germline gives CDR1 MDHEN, CDR2 SYDVKM. V gave up 10 bases and J gave up 2 bases, with 9 bases separating them. CDR3 length equals 12 residues. The CDR3 DNA is TGTGCCACTTGGGAGGGCAATCAGCCCCAGCATTTT. This gives the protein CATWEGNQPQHF.

The chain recombines TRBV7-9 with TRBJ1-1, with D perhaps TRBD1 (5 bases). The V end lost 1 base, the J end lost 0 bases, and 9 bases lay between the germline ends. The CDR3 loop spans 15 amino acids. Germline loops: CDR1 SEHNR, CDR2 FQNEAQ (reference sequence). CDR3 in amino acids: CASSLGTNVNTEAFF. Here the CDR3 DNA reads TGTGCCAGCAGCTTAGGGACAAATGTGAACACTGAAGCTTTCTTT.

The chain recombines TRBV6-2 or TRBV6-3 with TRBJ1-1, with D possibly TRBD1 on 6 matching bases. V was cut by 2 bases and J by 8 bases, with 12 bases left in between. CDR3 length equals 13 residues. From germline, CDR1 is MNHEY and CDR2 SVGEGT. CDR3 loop: CASSYLLQGEAFF. For the CDR3, the DNA is TGTGCCAGCAGTTACCTTCTACAGGGAGAAGCTTTCTTT.

The chain carries TRBV28 and TRBJ1-6; D uncertain. There are 14 residues in the CDR3. Germline V lookup: CDR1 MDHEN, CDR2 SYDVKM. V was trimmed by 6 bases and J by 6 bases, leaving 12 bases between them. The CDR3 protein is CASSRADSNSPLHF. CDR3 nucleotides: TGTGCCAGCAGCCGGGCCGACTCTAATTCACCCCTCCACTTT. The full variable domain, completed using reference TRBV28 and TRBJ1-6, is DVKVTQSSRYLVKRTGEKVFLECVQDMDHENMFWYRQDPGLGLRLIYFSYDVKMKEKGDIPEGYSVSREKKERFSLILESASTNQTSMYLCASSRADSNSPLHFGNGTRLTVT.

This clone was picked up one time. This chain links TRBV19 with TRBJ1-1; 12 positions match TRBD1. The germline V gene has CDR1 LNHDA and CDR2 SQIVND (reference sequence). The CDR3 contains 15 residues. The V segment lost 4 bases and the J segment 7 bases; nucleotides outside the gene matches: 7. Here the CDR3 DNA reads TGTGCCAGTAGTACGGGACAGGGGGCGAGGGGTGAAGCTTTCTTT. Protein: CASSTGQGARGEAFF.